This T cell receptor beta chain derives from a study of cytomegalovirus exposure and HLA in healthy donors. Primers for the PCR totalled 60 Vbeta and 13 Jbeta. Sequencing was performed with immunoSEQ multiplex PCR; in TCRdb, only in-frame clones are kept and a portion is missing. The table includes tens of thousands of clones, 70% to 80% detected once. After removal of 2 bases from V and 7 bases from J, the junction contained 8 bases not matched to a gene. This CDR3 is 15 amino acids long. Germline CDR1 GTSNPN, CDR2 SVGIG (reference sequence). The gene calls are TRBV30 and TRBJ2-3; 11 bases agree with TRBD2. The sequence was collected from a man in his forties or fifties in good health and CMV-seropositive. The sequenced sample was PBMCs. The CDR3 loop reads CAWSNRGTSGYTQYF. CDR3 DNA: TGTGCCTGGAGTAACAGAGGGACTAGCGGTTATACGCAGTATTTT.